Listed here are 16 T cell receptor beta chains from one sample, sequenced in a study of blood T cell repertoires in COVID-19. Only in-frame clones appear in the TCRdb table, and some are missing; sequencing was by immunoSEQ multiplex PCR. There are about 40,000 clones in the sample; just under 85% occur only once, and around 2.5% lies in the top ten. Material for sequencing was peripheral blood. The receptors were gathered from a woman aged 55-75 years with acute or convalescent COVID-19.

This chain uses TRBV10-2 with TRBJ2-1; 10 nucleotides agree with TRBD1. The ends lost 8 bases at V and 7 bases at J; junction bases unmatched: 2. This CDR3 contains 12 residues. Per germline, CDR1 WSHSY and CDR2 SAAADI. CDR3 nucleotide sequence: TGCGCCAGCCGGGACAGGGGTAATGAGCAGTTCTTC. Protein product: CASRDRGNEQFF.

The CDR3 coding sequence is TGTGCCTGGAAATTCGAGCGTACTGAAGCTTTCTTT. It yields the protein CAWKFERTEAFF. This chain connects TRBV30 to TRBJ1-1, with unresolved D. The V end lost 4 bases, the J end lost 5 bases, and 11 bases lay between the germline ends. Germline V gene data show CDR1 as GTSNPN and CDR2 as SVGIG (reference sequence). The CDR3 runs to 12 residues.

This clone was counted a single time. V usage is TRBV10-3 and J usage is TRBJ1-2; perhaps TRBD1 as D (5 bases). V gave up 3 bases and J gave up 0 bases, with 14 bases separating them. This CDR3 is built from 16 residues. Germline lookup yields CDR1 ENHRY and CDR2 SYGVKD. The CDR3: CAISDGAGKPNYGYTF. The CDR3 DNA reads TGTGCCATCAGTGATGGGGCAGGGAAGCCTAACTATGGCTACACCTTC.

The V call is TRBV6-5, the J call TRBJ2-5; 12 bases fit TRBD2. J was trimmed by 4 bases and V by 11 bases; bases with no gene match: 5. In germline, CDR1 is MNHEY, CDR2 SVGAGI. The CDR3 sequence is 13 residues long. The CDR3 sequence is CAARGLAGETQYF. The DNA for the CDR3 is TGTGCCGCCCGGGGACTAGCGGGAGAGACCCAGTACTTC.

The rearrangement links TRBV27 to TRBJ2-5; TRBD2 aligns across 8 bases. The CDR3 spans 16 residues. Germline-derived CDR1 and CDR2 are MNHEY and SMNVEV (reference sequence). V was clipped by 0 bases and J by 5 bases; unmatched bases: 8. The CDR3 region is CASSLSGLGIGETQYF. In DNA form, the CDR3 reads TGTGCCAGCAGTTTATCGGGACTAGGGATAGGTGAGACCCAGTACTTC.

This clone has a handful of counts. CDR3 coding DNA: TGTGCCAGCAGCCGGACAGAGAACACTGAAGCTTTCTTT. It specifies CASSRTENTEAFF. V is TRBV6-6 and J is TRBJ1-1; TRBD1 is a possible D gene (6 bases). The V gene lost 6 bases and the J gene lost 1 base, with 9 bases spanning the gap. This CDR3 has 13 amino acids. In germline, CDR1 is MNHNY, CDR2 SVGAGI (reference sequence).

In the case of this clone: One end of the junction varies from germline; a read error may be responsible. The rearrangement joins TRBV6-5 to TRBJ2-6; D is unresolved. Germline loops: CDR1 MNHEY, CDR2 SVGAGI. CDR3 length: 14 residues. The CDR3 is CASSYFSWANVLTF. The CDR3 coding sequence is TGTGCCAGCAGTTACTTCTCTTGGGCCAACGTCCTGACTTTC.

This chain connects TRBV5-6 to TRBJ2-3, with TRBD2 matching over 8 bases. CDR1 is SGHDT and CDR2 is YYEEEE in the germline V gene. After removal of 5 bases from V and 2 bases from J, the junction contained 13 bases not matched to a gene. The CDR3 extends over 17 amino acids. Written as DNA, the CDR3 is TGTGCCAGCAGAGAAGACAGCGGGGGAGCACCCACAGATACGCAGTATTTT. Amino acids: CASREDSGGAPTDTQYF.

This chain connects TRBV14 to TRBJ2-3; the match to TRBD2 covers 11 bases. V shed 1 base, J shed 4 bases, and the junction held 7 bases outside the gene matches. Germline-derived CDR1 and CDR2 are SGHDN and FVKESK. The CDR3 runs to 17 residues. This chain's CDR3 is CASSQGFTSGSPDTQYF. DNA of the CDR3: TGTGCCAGCAGCCAAGGATTTACTAGCGGGAGCCCAGATACGCAGTATTTT.

This clone came up a few times. The V and J genes are TRBV28 and TRBJ1-3; weak D call: TRBD1 (5 bases). V lost 4 bases and J lost 3, with 16 bases in between. CDR3 length: 16 residues. Germline V gene sequence: CDR1 MDHEN, CDR2 SYDVKM. CDR3 sequence (DNA): TGTGCCAGCAGTTACCGGACAAATGCCCTTGGAAACACCATATATTTT. Translating it yields CASSYRTNALGNTIYF.

The chain combines TRBV5-5 with TRBJ2-5; 7 positions match TRBD2. The trim removed 2 bases at V and 5 bases at J, leaving 6 bases unmatched. This CDR3 comprises 14 residues. Germline lookup yields CDR1 SGHKS and CDR2 YYEKEE (reference sequence). This CDR3 reads CASSFSGLVETQYF. The CDR3 DNA follows: TGTGCCAGCAGCTTCAGTGGACTAGTGGAGACCCAGTACTTC.

This chain links TRBV5-1 with TRBJ1-3; no clear D gene. Looked up from germline, CDR1 is SGHRS and CDR2 is YFSETQ. This CDR3 region has 14 residues. Between the trimmed V and J ends, which lost 9 bases and 2 bases, there was a span of 15 bases. CDR3 residues: CATYAGQAGNTIYF. The CDR3 bases are TGCGCCACCTACGCTGGGCAGGCTGGAAACACCATATATTTT.

CDR3 sequence: CASSLQQGRGAFF. The CDR3 coding sequence is TGTGCCAGCAGTTTACAACAGGGTAGAGGTGCTTTCTTT. The chain uses TRBV12-3 or TRBV12-4 and TRBJ1-1; a possible D gene is TRBD1 (6 bases). The length of the CDR3 is 13 residues. V was pared by 2 bases and J by 11 bases, with 15 bases between.

This clone has a handful of counts. This chain joins TRBV7-2 and TRBJ2-7, with a possible D match to TRBD2 (5 bases). Germline CDR1 and CDR2: SGHTA and FQGNSA. The length of the CDR3 is 16 residues. The V gene lost 6 bases and the J gene lost 4 bases, with 22 bases spanning the gap. In DNA, the CDR3 is TGTGCCAGCAGACAGAGGGTGCTTGCGGCGCAATACGAGCAGTACTTC. It translates to CASRQRVLAAQYEQYF.

V gene TRBV27 combines with J gene TRBJ1-6, with D unresolved. V was trimmed by 7 bases and J by 5 bases, leaving 12 bases between them. The CDR3 has 14 amino acids. The germline gives CDR1 MNHEY, CDR2 SMNVEV (reference sequence). CDR3 DNA sequence: TGTGCCAGCACTGAGATTCTTAATAATTCACCCCTCCACTTT. Its translation is CASTEILNNSPLHF.

This clone came up a few times. The chain carries TRBV5-1 and TRBJ2-5; tentatively, D is TRBD2 (6 bases). CDR1 SGHRS and CDR2 YFSETQ come from the germline V gene. Deletions cut 0 bases from V and 2 bases from J, with 11 bases between. The length of the CDR3 is 15 residues. The CDR3 region is CASSLVPGVQETQYF. CDR3 nucleotides: TGCGCCAGCAGCTTGGTTCCGGGAGTGCAAGAGACCCAGTACTTC.